This T cell receptor beta chain was sequenced for a study of T cell changes during pregnancy in multiple sclerosis. Here immunoSEQ multiplex PCR was the method, and the copy in TCRdb shows in-frame clones only, minus some. The top ten hold over 7.5% of the sample, which has under 85,000 clones, 85% to 90% seen once. The length of the CDR3 is 14 residues. The J segment lost 0 bases and the V segment lost 8 bases, leaving 6 bases of the junction unmatched. Germline-derived CDR1 and CDR2 are SNHLY and FYNNEI. This sample comprised peripheral blood, obtained after pregnancy. The clonotype originates from a female donor in good health, enrolled as a control in a pregnancy study. The chain uses TRBV2 and TRBJ1-1; 7 positions match TRBD1. CDR3 sequence reads: CASYWGQMNTEAFF. CDR3 sequence (DNA): TGTGCCAGCTATTGGGGACAGATGAACACTGAAGCTTTCTTT. Full variable domain (remainder filled in from reference TRBV2 and TRBJ1-1): EPEVTQTPSHQVTQMGQEVILRCVPISNHLYFYWYRQILGQKVEFLVSFYNNEISEKSEIFDDQFSVERPDGSNFTLKIRSTKLEDSAMYFCASYWGQMNTEAFFGQGTRLTVV.